The T cell receptor (beta chain) described here comes from a study of blood T cell repertoires in COVID-19 (TCRdb year 2020). About the full investigation: Collaborator samples came from the United States, Italy and Spain and covered acute and convalescent phases of COVID-19. The material from the prospective study consisted of cDNA or gDNA derived from T cells, B-cell-depleted T cells, or PBMCs. Deeply sampled blood TCRbeta repertoires from subjects exposed to, actively infected with, or recovered from COVID-19 were included in the dataset. A freely available public database, intended as a resource for researchers studying the immune response to SARS-CoV-2, is where the repertoires were released. The samples were drawn from the first 160 participants of the ongoing ImmuneRACE study and from some 1,300 subjects provided by 6 global collaborators. Sample metadata almost always included a de-identified subject ID, COVID-19 status, age in years and sex. HLA class I and class II types, where available, came from metadata supplied by the sample provider rather than from assay-based typing. What the research found in general, with its limitations: The quantity of clinical and demographic metadata differed by source and by participant and was supplied without curation.

Points on this clone: Its specific antigen is unknown. No much larger clone is present one base from it, and per-base qualities are unavailable.

Enrolling through a virtual design, the prospective study's participants ranged in age from roughly 18 to 89 years and lived across roughly 23 United States geographic areas. In the prospective study, cohorts were assigned on the basis of participant-reported clinical history obtained from a screening survey and a study questionnaire. For ImmuneRACE Cohort 3, a participant was defined as recovered based on two consecutive negative NP/OP PCR tests, clearance by a healthcare professional, or resolution of symptoms. In the prospective study, whole blood, serum and a nasopharyngeal or oropharyngeal swab were collected from each participant by mobile phlebotomists. Prospective study participants could optionally give additional blood draws and questionnaires over an approximately two-month period. Before DNA extraction, prospective study blood samples were shipped either frozen or at room temperature.

TCRbeta CDR3 regions were amplified from genomic DNA by means of the immunoSEQ Assay, a bias-controlled multiplex PCR. In the authors' own workflow: The number of nucleated cells in each sample was estimated by amplification of reference gene primers within the assay. To quantify the absolute abundance of each unique TCRbeta CDR3 rearrangement, sequence reads were collapsed and filtered. For each sample, productive Simpson clonality was calculated as the square root of Simpson's diversity index over productive rearrangements. TCRdb took this table from immuneACCESS and kept in-frame rearrangements with V and J called. Such tables lack part of the clones; where checked against another copy, unresolved V genes explain under half of the gap, and the rest is unexplained. V, J and clone size are taken as reported in that table, and D and trimming were inferred from the DNA itself. The sample table shows hundreds of thousands of clones, and more than 75% are seen once. The ten largest clones take up around 15% of the sample.

For this chain, trimming is 3 bases at the V end and 0 bases at the J end, and the number of junction bases without a gene match is 4. Reading the germline V gene (reference sequence) gives CDR1 LNHDA and CDR2 SQIVND. Including the terminal cysteine and phenylalanine, the CDR3 comprises 16 residues. The CDR3 DNA has 48 bases and is translated from base 1. The rearrangement combines TRBV19 with TRBJ2-7; TRBD2 lines up with 11 middle nucleotides. The sequence was obtained from a man aged 18 to 35 who had recovered from COVID-19. Sequencing was carried out using PBMCs or T cells enriched from blood (not recorded which). At the DNA level, the sequence is TGTGCCAGTAGTATTTCCGGGACTAGCGGCTCCTACGAGCAGTACTTC. Translated, it gives CASSISGTSGSYEQYF.